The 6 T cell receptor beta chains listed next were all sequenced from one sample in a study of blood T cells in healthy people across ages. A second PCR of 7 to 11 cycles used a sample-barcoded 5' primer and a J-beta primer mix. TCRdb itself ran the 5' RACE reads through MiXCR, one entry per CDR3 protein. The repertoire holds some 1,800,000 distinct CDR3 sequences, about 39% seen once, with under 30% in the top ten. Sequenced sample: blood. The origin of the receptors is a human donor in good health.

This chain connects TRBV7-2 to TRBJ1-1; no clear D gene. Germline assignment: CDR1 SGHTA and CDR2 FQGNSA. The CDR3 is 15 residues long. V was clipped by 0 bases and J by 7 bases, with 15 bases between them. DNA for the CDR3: TGTGCCAGCAGCTTAGCGCCCGGGTACGGGAATGAAGCTTTCTTT. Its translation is CASSLAPGYGNEAFF.

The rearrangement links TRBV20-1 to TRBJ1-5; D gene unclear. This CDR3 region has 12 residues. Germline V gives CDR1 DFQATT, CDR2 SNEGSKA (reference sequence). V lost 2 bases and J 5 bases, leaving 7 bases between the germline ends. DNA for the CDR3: TGCAGTGCTAGAAACCTCGATCAGCCCCAGCATTTT. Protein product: CSARNLDQPQHF.

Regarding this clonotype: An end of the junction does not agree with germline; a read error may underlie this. CDR3 loop: CASSQDSGGDRGLNTEAFF. CDR3 coding DNA: TGCGCCAGCAGCCAAGATAGTGGCGGGGACAGGGGTCTGAATACTGAAGCTTTCTTT. V usage is TRBV4-1 and J usage is TRBJ1-1, with 10 positions matching TRBD1. From germline, CDR1 is MGHRA and CDR2 YSYEKL. The CDR3 is 19 residues long.

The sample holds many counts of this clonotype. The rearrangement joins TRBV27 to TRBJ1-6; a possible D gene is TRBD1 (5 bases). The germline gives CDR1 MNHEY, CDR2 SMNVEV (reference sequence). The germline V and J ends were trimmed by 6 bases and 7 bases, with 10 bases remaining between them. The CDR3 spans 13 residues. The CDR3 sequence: CASSGTGNSPLHF. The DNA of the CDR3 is TGTGCCAGCAGCGGGACCGGAAATTCACCCCTCCACTTT.

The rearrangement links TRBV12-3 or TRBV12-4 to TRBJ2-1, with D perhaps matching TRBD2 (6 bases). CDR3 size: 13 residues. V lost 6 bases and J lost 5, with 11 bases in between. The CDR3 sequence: CASSTGRNNEQFF. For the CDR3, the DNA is TGTGCCAGCAGCACCGGGAGAAACAATGAGCAGTTCTTC.

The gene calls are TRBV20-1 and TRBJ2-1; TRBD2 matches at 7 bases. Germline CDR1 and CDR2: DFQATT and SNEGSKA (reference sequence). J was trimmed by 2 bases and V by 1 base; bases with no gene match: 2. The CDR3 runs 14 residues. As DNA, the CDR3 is TGCAGTGCTAGAGGCGGGGGACCCTACAATGAGCAGTTCTTC. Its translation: CSARGGGPYNEQFF.